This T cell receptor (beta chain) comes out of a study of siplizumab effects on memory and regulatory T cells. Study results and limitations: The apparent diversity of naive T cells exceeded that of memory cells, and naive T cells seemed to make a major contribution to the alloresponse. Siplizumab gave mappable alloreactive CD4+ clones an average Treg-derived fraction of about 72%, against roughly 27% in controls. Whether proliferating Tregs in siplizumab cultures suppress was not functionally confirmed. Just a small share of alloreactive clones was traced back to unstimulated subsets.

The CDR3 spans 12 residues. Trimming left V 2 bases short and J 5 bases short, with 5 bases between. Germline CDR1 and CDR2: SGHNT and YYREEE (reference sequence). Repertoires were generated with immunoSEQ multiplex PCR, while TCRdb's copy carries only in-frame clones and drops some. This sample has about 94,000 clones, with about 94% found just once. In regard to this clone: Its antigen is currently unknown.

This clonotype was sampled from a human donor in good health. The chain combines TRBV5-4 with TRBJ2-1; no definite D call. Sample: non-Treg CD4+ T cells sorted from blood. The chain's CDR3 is CASSFIHNEQFF. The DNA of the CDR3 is TGTGCCAGCAGCTTCATACACAATGAGCAGTTCTTC. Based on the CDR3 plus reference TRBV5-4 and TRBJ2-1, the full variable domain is ETGVTQSPTHLIKTRGQQVTLRCSSQSGHNTVSWYQQALGQGPQFIFQYYREEENGRGNFPPRFSGLQFPNYSSELNVNALELDDSALYLCASSFIHNEQFFGPGTRLTVL.